These 8 T cell receptor beta chains came from one sample sequenced in a study of graft-versus-host responses after intestinal transplantation. The data were produced by immunoSEQ multiplex PCR, yet TCRdb's version contains in-frame clones alone and is incomplete. There are over 15,000 clones in the sample; just under 95% occur only once, and 0.7% to 1% lies in the top ten. This specimen consisted of PBMCs, obtained 23 days after intestinal transplant. These receptors originate from a human patient who received an intestinal transplant, so some T cells may come from the graft donor.

The J gene is TRBJ2-7, the V gene TRBV4-2; a possible D gene is TRBD2 (6 bases). Germline CDR1 reads LGHNA; CDR2 reads YNFKEQ. Trimming cost V 0 bases and J 2 bases, with 11 bases left between them. The CDR3 is made up of 15 amino acids. CDR3 bases: TGTGCCAGCAGCCAAGATGGGGGGAGGACCTACGAGCAGTACTTC. As protein: CASSQDGGRTYEQYF.

This clone was found once. The chain recombines TRBV12-5 with TRBJ1-1; 10 bases are shared with TRBD1. V was clipped by 4 bases and J by 4 bases; unmatched bases: 6. Germline assignment: CDR1 LGHNT and CDR2 FRNRAP. This CDR3 has 15 amino acids. The CDR3 DNA follows: TGTGCTAGTGGTTGGGGGACAGGGGACGGCACTGAAGCTTTCTTT. Its translation: CASGWGTGDGTEAFF.

Comments on this clone: The same CDR3 also results from other DNA sequences found in this sample. This rearrangement joins TRBV28 to TRBJ1-2; possibly TRBD1 for D (6 bases). V was cut by 2 bases and J by 4 bases, with 11 bases left in between. The CDR3 runs 14 residues. Germline V CDR1 and CDR2: MDHEN, SYDVKM. This CDR3 reads CASSLEGRGYGYTF. In DNA, the CDR3 is TGTGCCAGCAGTTTAGAGGGCAGGGGCTATGGCTACACCTTC.

The chain recombines TRBV19 with TRBJ2-7, with D perhaps matching TRBD2 (6 bases). V shed 9 bases and J shed 2 bases, with 17 bases lying between them. The germline gives CDR1 LNHDA, CDR2 SQIVND (reference sequence). The CDR3 sequence is 14 residues long. The DNA of the CDR3 is TGTGCCAGCTCTAAGAGGGACTCAGCCTACGAGCAGTACTTC. As protein: CASSKRDSAYEQYF.

The chain joins TRBV19 to TRBJ1-2; TRBD1 agrees at 8 bases. The V and J ends lost 5 bases and 0 bases, in that order; junction bases with no gene match: 5. This CDR3 is built from 15 residues. The V gene's germline CDR1 is LNHDA and CDR2 SQIVND (reference sequence). The CDR3 reads CASSPWTGPNYGYTF. CDR3 DNA sequence: TGTGCCAGTAGTCCCTGGACAGGGCCTAACTATGGCTACACCTTC.

The genes are TRBV9 and TRBJ1-1; tentative D call: TRBD1 (5 bases). The CDR3 loop spans 17 amino acids. CDR1 is SGDLS, CDR2 YYNGEE, per germline. V was pared by 0 bases and J by 5 bases, with 20 bases between. CDR3 protein: CASSVGSGRGGDTEAFF. DNA for the CDR3: TGTGCCAGCAGCGTAGGGTCGGGAAGGGGAGGGGATACTGAAGCTTTCTTT.

The chain employs TRBV2 and TRBJ2-7; D gene unclear. The CDR3 is 14 residues long. Per the germline V gene, CDR1 is SNHLY and CDR2 is FYNNEI. Trimming removed 3 bases at V and 0 bases at J, with 9 bases between. The CDR3 here is CASSEVDGSYEQYF. The CDR3 region has the DNA TGTGCCAGCAGTGAGGTAGACGGCTCCTACGAGCAGTACTTC.

The J gene is TRBJ2-1, the V gene TRBV7-7; D uncertain. The V gene's germline CDR1 is SSHAT and CDR2 FNYEAQ (reference sequence). CDR3 length: 13 residues. V was cut by 1 base and J by 6 bases, with 7 bases left in between. The CDR3 region has the DNA TGTGCCAGCAGCTTAGGCGGCCTCAATGAGCAGTTCTTC. It translates to CASSLGGLNEQFF.